This T cell receptor (beta chain) was obtained from a study of CD4 T cells in relation to SARS-CoV-2 and coronaviruses. Per germline, CDR1 SEHNR and CDR2 FQNEAQ (reference sequence). The CDR3 sequence is 17 residues long. V gave up 7 bases and J gave up 3 bases; unmatched junction bases: 14. CD4+ T cells from unexposed donors were obtained before the COVID-19 pandemic (2011-2018). CD4+ T cells were isolated from the cells after about 11 days of culture. Each well had two million PBMCs in around 5% human AB serum with IL-2. Clones were sequenced by immunoSEQ multiplex PCR, and TCRdb holds only the in-frame ones, with some missing. This table has approximately 20,000 clones, 75% to 85% appearing once. Comments on this clone: Its antigen is currently unknown.

Study-level findings and limits: Pre-pandemic and post-infection samples never came from the same donor. Monoreactive clones expanded significantly more to SARS-CoV-2 than crossreactive clones did.

V and J are TRBV7-9 and TRBJ2-5; 10 nucleotides agree with TRBD1. Input material: CD4+ T cells from PBMCs, cultured in vitro. The TCR originated in a human donor in good health. The chain's CDR3 is CASTRQPLGTGEETQYF. In DNA form, the CDR3 reads TGTGCCAGCACCAGACAACCCCTCGGGACAGGGGAAGAGACCCAGTACTTC.